This T cell receptor beta chain was sequenced during a study of monozygotic twins with inflammatory bowel disease. Looked up from germline, CDR1 is ENHRY and CDR2 is SYGVKD. CDR3 length: 15 amino acids. TCRdb reworked the 5' RACE reads into one entry per CDR3 protein, no DNA. The table for this sample gives 400,000 or so distinct CDR3 sequences. This receptor was obtained from a human donor with ulcerative colitis or Crohn's disease, or a healthy co-twin of an affected twin (not recorded which). The chain links TRBV10-3 to TRBJ2-7; TCRdb's D gene call, TRBD1, goes unchecked for lack of DNA. Material: blood. This CDR3 is CAISGAGGVTYEQYF.